This section outlines one T cell receptor (beta chain) sequence together with its context. Amplification of TCR beta CDR3 regions used RNA as the template. A first-round RT-PCR of the TCR CDR3 used the HTBI primer set. TCRdb reprocessed the multiplex PCR reads with MiXCR, giving one entry per CDR3 protein. The data contain about 700,000 distinct CDR3 sequences, 45% of them singletons. The data belong to a study of T cells in Graves' hyperthyroidism and ophthalmopathy. V was clipped by 4 bases and J by 2 bases, with 12 bases between them. The CDR3 is 14 residues long. Sequencing used peripheral blood or thyroid tissue (not recorded which). The receptor's source is an adult man with Graves' disease, either hyperthyroidism or ophthalmopathy (not recorded which). The V and J genes are TRBV12-3 or TRBV12-4 and TRBJ2-7; D tentatively reads TRBD1 or TRBD2 (5 bases each). CDR3 region: CASSSNGATYEQYF. The CDR3 region has the DNA TGTGCCAGCAGTTCTAACGGGGCAACCTACGAGCAGTACTTC.